Below, one TCR beta chain is given with its context. Its antigen is currently unknown. These data come from a study of cytomegalovirus exposure and HLA in healthy donors. General study points: Later, an analysis showed that TCR beta chains associated with HLA were more clonally expanded than others that were equally common. The investigators catalogued 160 or so TCR beta chains as cytomegalovirus-associated. Analysis was carried out at a later point, and it linked a missense DCLRE1C variant to TCR beta V- and J-gene trimming. Roughly uniform depth of sequencing across donors was assumed in presence/absence analyses.

The PCR employed 60 Vbeta primers together with 13 Jbeta primers. Profiled with immunoSEQ multiplex PCR; TCRdb holds only in-frame clones, not every one. The specimen's table records 150,000 or so clones. Germline V gene lookup returns CDR1 MNHNS and CDR2 SASEGT. The CDR3 sequence is 13 residues long. Trimming removed 5 bases at V and 5 bases at J, with 12 bases between. This chain connects TRBV6-1 to TRBJ1-2; D perhaps matches TRBD1 (5 bases). The sample was PBMCs. This receptor was obtained from an older woman in good health and CMV-seronegative. The CDR3: CASSPGTEYGYTF. CDR3 bases: TGTGCCAGCAGTCCCGGGACTGAGTATGGCTACACCTTC.